A single T cell receptor (beta chain) is shown here with its context. The data were taken from a study of T-cell reconstitution after alpha-beta-depleted transplantation in children. Trimming took off 3 bases at V and 6 bases at J, with 8 bases between the two ends. Looked up from germline, CDR1 is SGHRS and CDR2 is YFSETQ. This CDR3 has 12 amino acids. Unique molecular identifiers were used in preparing the TCRbeta library. A single record per CDR3 protein comes from TCRdb applying MiXCR to the PCR reads. The top ten hold 2% to 2.5% of the sample, which has around 360,000 distinct CDR3 sequences, 10% seen once.

The source material was PBMCs from the stem cell graft donor, sampled from the stem cell graft. This receptor was obtained from a human donor who donated a stem cell graft to a child with acute lymphoblastic leukemia. This rearrangement joins TRBV5-1 to TRBJ2-3, with no clear D. CDR3 sequence reads: CASSSTWDTQYF. For the CDR3, the DNA is TGCGCCAGCAGCTCCACATGGGATACGCAGTATTTT.